This record looks at one T cell receptor beta chain sequence and its context. Its antigen is not identified. The data stem from a study of T cells in Graves' hyperthyroidism and ophthalmopathy. Study observations and caveats: The model's output predicted ophthalmopathy at a median of around 7 months prior to onset. Most clonotypes expanded in thyroid above 0.001 were likewise present in blood.

The investigators amplified TCR beta CDR3 regions from RNA transcripts. Carried out on the TCR CDR3, a first-round RT-PCR used the HTBI primer set. TCRdb called the multiplex PCR reads again in MiXCR, with one record for every CDR3 protein. Among 500,000 to 550,000 distinct CDR3 sequences listed, less than 25% were seen once. The V gene's germline CDR1 is MNHEY and CDR2 SVGEGT. V lost 9 bases and J 3 bases, leaving 9 bases between the germline ends. This CDR3 is built from 12 residues. Orbital computed tomography and thyroid ultrasound, together with serum TRAb and thyroxine and clinical symptoms, were used for diagnoses. Out of 10 ml of fresh peripheral blood came the PBMCs.

The sample taken for sequencing was blood. The receptor's source is a man aged 18 to 29 with Graves' hyperthyroidism. The J gene is TRBJ1-5, the V gene TRBV6-2 or TRBV6-3; possible D gene TRBD1, 6 bases. CDR3 DNA sequence: TGTGCCAGACAGGGCTCCAATCAGCCCCAGCATTTT. It yields the protein CARQGSNQPQHF.